This entry is about one T cell receptor beta chain. Its antigen is as yet unknown. Sequencing targeted expressed TCRB transcripts, as all isolated RNA had been reverse transcribed. Deep immunoSEQ sequencing covered naive, central memory and regulatory T cell samples. Assay: immunoSEQ multiplex PCR; the TCRdb copy retains only in-frame clones and omits some. The sample lists some 220,000 clones; roughly 10% were seen once. Looked up from germline, CDR1 is SEHNR and CDR2 is FQNEAQ (reference sequence). The CDR3 sequence is 14 residues long. V gave up 5 bases and J gave up 3 bases, with 11 bases separating them. This sample stems from a study of beta chain features in type 1 diabetes. Whole-study context: Sorted cells examined across all samples numbered 85 million to 130 million.

Study-level results: Shortening that was moderate but significant affected the TCRB CDR3s of Type 1 diabetes patients in all four CD4+ subsets. For patients and controls alike, PCR might favor shorter templates to the same degree.

The TCR originated in a man aged 18-30 years in good health. V and J are TRBV7-9 and TRBJ1-5, with D tentatively TRBD1 (5 bases). Sequencing was performed on central memory CD4+ T cells from blood. The CDR3 loop reads CASSRDGFNQPQHF. The CDR3 DNA is TGTGCCAGCAGCCGGGACGGATTCAATCAGCCCCAGCATTTT.